This paragraph covers one T cell receptor (beta chain) sequence. These data come from a study of shared T cell receptors in the human thymus. The table came from immunoSEQ multiplex PCR; TCRdb's copy has only in-frame clones and leaves some out. The sample includes approximately 730,000 clones, 80% to 90% of them seen just once. There are 14 residues in the CDR3. Germline CDR1 SGHNT, CDR2 YYREEE (reference sequence). Trimming left V 2 bases short and J 5 bases short, with 14 bases between. The sample was also reused in another study, on human thymus T cells.

The TCR was taken from a girl under three years old with a congenital heart defect. The sample was thymocytes. V gene TRBV5-4 combines with J gene TRBJ2-7; no firm D call. Here the CDR3 DNA reads TGTGCCAGCAGCTTTGGTTTTTTAGATCACGAGCAGTACTTC. It specifies CASSFGFLDHEQYF.